Presented here are 2 T cell receptor beta chains from one specimen sequenced in a study of shared clonotypes between healthy human individuals. Using immunoSEQ multiplex PCR, the repertoire was profiled, and TCRdb retains in-frame clones only, with some absent. The sample has about 980,000 clones, about three quarters seen once; the top ten hold approximately 1.5%. Sequencing was performed on memory CD4+ T cells sorted from blood. Described subset: CD45RA-negative fraction. These receptors all stem from a man between 18 and 29 years old in good health.

The CDR3 loop reads CASSSGETYNEQFF. The CDR3 DNA reads as TGTGCCAGCAGTAGCGGGGAAACCTACAATGAGCAGTTCTTC. The genes are TRBV6-5 and TRBJ2-1, with 7 bases aligning to TRBD2. Trimming cost V 5 bases and J 2 bases; bases outside gene matches: 3. Germline CDR1 and CDR2: MNHEY and SVGAGI. The CDR3 totals 14 residues.

Notes on this clone: Other DNA sequences in this specimen translate into the identical CDR3. V and J are TRBV5-1 and TRBJ1-2; D is unclear. The CDR3 is 12 residues long. Germline lookup yields CDR1 SGHRS and CDR2 YFSETQ. V lost 3 bases and J 3 bases, leaving 6 bases between the germline ends. CDR3: CASSSSDYGYTF. The CDR3 bases are TGCGCCAGCAGCTCTTCCGACTATGGCTACACCTTC.